A selection of T cell receptor beta chains follows, all from one sample in a study of cytomegalovirus exposure and HLA in healthy donors. Generated by immunoSEQ multiplex PCR, the TCRdb table keeps only in-frame clones and is missing some. This sample has about 57,000 clones, with approximately 77% found just once. The sample was PBMCs. These receptor sequences come from a woman in her 50s in good health and CMV-seronegative. Both conserved end residues are part of each CDR3. The order of the fields is D gene, clone size, J gene, V gene, CDR3 protein, CDR3 DNA. D genes are given only for firm matches. Size values are once, few and many counts, or a class for expanded clones, and some rows have none.

TRBD1 | NA | TRBJ1-1 | TRBV5-1 | CASSGTASLLAFF | TGCGCCAGCAGCGGGACAGCCTCTCTTTTGGCTTTCTTT
TRBD1 | NA | TRBJ2-1 | TRBV29-1 | CSVEDSYRGLRSYNEQFF | TGCAGCGTTGAAGACTCTTACAGGGGCTTACGCTCCTACAATGAGCAGTTCTTC
NA | NA | TRBJ1-3 | TRBV4-3 | CASSQDVGGTGNTIYF | TGCGCCAGCAGCCAAGATGTGGGGGGAACAGGAAACACCATATATTTT
NA | few | TRBJ1-1 | TRBV29-1 | CSCGPMNTEAFF | TGCAGCTGTGGCCCAATGAACACTGAAGCTTTCTTT
TRBD1 | once | TRBJ2-7 | TRBV4-1 | CASSQIRDSLPYEQYF | TGCGCCAGCAGCCAAATCCGGGACAGCCTACCCTACGAGCAGTACTTC
NA | NA | TRBJ2-3 | TRBV29-1 | CSVGPAPRSTDTQYF | TGCAGCGTAGGTCCGGCTCCTAGGAGCACAGATACGCAGTATTTT
NA | NA | TRBJ1-5 | TRBV2 | CASSEALGGREQPQHF | TGTGCCAGCAGTGAAGCGCTAGGAGGGAGGGAACAGCCCCAGCATTTT
NA | NA | TRBJ2-2 | TRBV7-3 | CASSLLPGQNTGELFF | TGTGCCAGCAGCTTATTGCCGGGACAAAACACCGGGGAGCTGTTTTTT
NA | NA | TRBJ2-7 | TRBV30 | CAWSVVASYEQYF | TGTGCCTGGAGTGTTGTAGCTTCCTACGAGCAGTACTTC
NA | NA | TRBJ2-3 | TRBV18 | CASSPPETDTQYF | TGTGCCAGCTCACCACCGGAGACAGATACGCAGTATTTT
NA | NA | TRBJ1-6 | TRBV1 | CTSTGTAKSPLHF | TGCACCAGCACTGGGACAGCAAAGTCACCCCTCCACTTT
NA | NA | TRBJ2-3 | TRBV11-2 | CASSPWRSTDTQYF | TGTGCCAGCAGCCCCTGGAGGAGCACAGATACGCAGTATTTT
NA | NA | TRBJ1-5 | TRBV5-6 | CASSLYVGLNQPQHF | TGTGCCAGCAGCTTGTATGTGGGACTCAATCAGCCCCAGCATTTT
TRBD1 | NA | TRBJ2-7 | TRBV19 | CASSIYSGGGYEQYF | TGTGCCAGTAGTATTTACTCAGGGGGCGGCTACGAGCAGTACTTC
TRBD1 | NA | TRBJ2-7 | TRBV23-1 | CASSQSRTGYYEQYF | TGCGCCAGCAGTCAATCCAGGACAGGGTACTACGAGCAGTACTTC
NA | NA | TRBJ1-5 | TRBV30 | CAWSVRGDQPQHF | TGTGCCTGGAGTGTACGGGGGGATCAGCCCCAGCATTTT
NA | NA | TRBJ2-6 | TRBV30 | CAWSTGANVLTF | TGTGCCTGGAGTACAGGGGCCAACGTCCTGACTTTC
TRBD1 | once | TRBJ2-1 | TRBV28 | CASSLPGQGPYNEQFF | TGTGCCAGCAGTTTACCTGGACAGGGCCCCTACAATGAGCAGTTCTTC
NA | NA | TRBJ1-5 | TRBV2 | CASSEGFGGPSPQHF | TGTGCCAGCAGTGAGGGTTTCGGCGGCCCCTCGCCCCAGCATTTT
TRBD1 | NA | TRBJ1-1 | TRBV6-7 | CASIEDRATEAFF | TGTGCCAGCATCGAGGACAGGGCGACTGAAGCTTTCTTT
TRBD1 | NA | TRBJ2-7 | TRBV28 | CASTEGATYEQYF | TGTGCCAGCACCGAGGGGGCGACGTACGAGCAGTACTTC
TRBD2 | NA | TRBJ2-7 | TRBV5-4 | CASSGVLAGAPEQYF | TGTGCCAGCAGCGGCGTACTAGCGGGAGCCCCCGAGCAGTACTTC
TRBD1 | NA | TRBJ2-3 | TRBV5-1 | CASSYDRELGTQYF | TGCGCCAGCAGCTACGACAGGGAACTGGGCACGCAGTATTTT
TRBD2 | NA | TRBJ2-7 | TRBV5-1 | CASSLGGTSSYEQYF | TGCGCCAGCAGCTTAGGAGGGACTAGCTCCTACGAGCAGTACTTC
TRBD1 | NA | TRBJ2-1 | TRBV10-3 | CAIRPRTGPYNEQFF | TGTGCCATCAGGCCCCGGACAGGGCCCTACAATGAGCAGTTCTTC
NA | NA | TRBJ1-6 | TRBV2 | CARRRASYNSPLHF | TGTGCCAGACGTAGAGCATCCTATAATTCACCCCTCCACTTT
TRBD2 | NA | TRBJ2-2 | TRBV10-3 | CAILVGLAKTGELFF | TGTGCCATCCTAGTGGGACTAGCGAAAACCGGGGAGCTGTTTTTT
NA | NA | TRBJ2-3 | TRBV7-3 | CASSVTAIFTDTQYF | TGTGCCAGCAGCGTAACCGCGATATTCACAGATACGCAGTATTTT
TRBD2 | NA | TRBJ2-1 | TRBV6-6 | CASTPLAGPGYEQFF | TGTGCCAGCACCCCCCTAGCGGGGCCTGGCTATGAGCAGTTCTTC
NA | NA | TRBJ1-1 | TRBV6-1 | CASSGAEGDTEAFF | TGTGCCAGCAGTGGTGCGGAGGGAGATACTGAAGCTTTCTTT
TRBD1 | NA | TRBJ1-2 | TRBV7-3 | CASSLDRTNYGYTF | TGTGCCAGCAGCTTGGACAGGACTAACTATGGCTACACCTTC
TRBD1 | NA | TRBJ2-7 | TRBV7-9 | CASSTGTGVLIQYF | TGTGCCAGCAGTACTGGGACAGGGGTCTTGATTCAGTACTTC
NA | NA | TRBJ1-3 | TRBV25-1 | CASRGAGNTIHF | TGTGCCAGCAGGGGGGCTGGAAACACCATACATTTT
TRBD2 | few | TRBJ2-5 | TRBV15 | CATSRDTRAGGGETQYF | TGTGCCACCAGCAGAGATACTCGAGCGGGAGGAGGTGAGACCCAGTACTTC
NA | few | TRBJ2-1 | TRBV5-1 | CASSPGLTNEQFF | TGCGCCAGCAGCCCCGGACTAACCAATGAGCAGTTCTTC
NA | NA | TRBJ1-4 | TRBV28 | CASSLLRGEKLFF | TGTGCCAGCAGTTTACTAAGAGGGGAAAAACTGTTTTTT
TRBD1 | NA | TRBJ2-2 | TRBV19 | CASSDRGFYTGELFF | TGTGCCAGTAGCGACAGGGGGTTTTACACCGGGGAGCTGTTTTTT
NA | NA | TRBJ2-1 | TRBV5-1 | CASSLASSGHLNEQFF | TGCGCCAGCAGCTTGGCCAGTTCGGGACACTTAAATGAGCAGTTCTTC
TRBD1 | NA | TRBJ1-2 | TRBV2 | CASSTPPMGTVGLDGYTF | TGTGCCAGCAGCACACCACCAATGGGGACAGTCGGGTTGGATGGCTACACCTTC
NA | once | TRBJ1-6 | TRBV7-8 | CASSLTYRLQFDPPLHF | TGTGCCAGCAGCCTGACTTACAGGCTCCAATTTGATCCACCCCTCCACTTT
NA | NA | TRBJ2-5 | TRBV7-2 | CASSLVAEETQYF | TGTGCCAGCAGCTTAGTAGCGGAAGAGACCCAGTACTTC
TRBD2 | NA | TRBJ2-1 | TRBV6-6 | CASSYSTSGGPNEQFF | TGTGCCAGCAGTTACTCGACCAGCGGGGGCCCGAATGAGCAGTTCTTC
NA | NA | TRBJ1-1 | TRBV14 | CASSQNIAAGRAFF | TGTGCCAGCAGCCAGAATATTGCGGCCGGTCGAGCTTTCTTT
NA | once | TRBJ1-6 | TRBV5-4 | CASSSDTSYNSPLHF | TGTGCCAGCAGCTCAGACACCTCCTATAATTCACCCCTCCACTTT
TRBD2 | NA | TRBJ2-1 | TRBV7-9 | CSGSGGYNEQFF | TGTTCCGGTAGCGGGGGGTACAATGAGCAGTTCTTC
NA | NA | TRBJ1-1 | TRBV10-2 | CASTLGAMNTEAFF | TGCGCCAGCACCCTGGGGGCAATGAACACTGAAGCTTTCTTT
NA | few | TRBJ1-1 | TRBV5-1 | CASSDIHGTEAFF | TGCGCCAGCAGCGACATTCATGGGACTGAAGCTTTCTTT
NA | NA | TRBJ2-3 | TRBV7-2 | CASSFRDGSDTQYF | TGTGCCAGCAGCTTCAGAGACGGGTCAGATACGCAGTATTTT
NA | NA | TRBJ2-3 | TRBV19 | CASRGASTDTQYF | TGTGCCAGTAGAGGGGCTAGCACAGATACGCAGTATTTT
TRBD1 | NA | TRBJ1-5 | TRBV19 | CASSSGTGGWSNQPQHF | TGTGCCAGTAGTTCCGGGACAGGGGGCTGGAGCAATCAGCCCCAGCATTTT